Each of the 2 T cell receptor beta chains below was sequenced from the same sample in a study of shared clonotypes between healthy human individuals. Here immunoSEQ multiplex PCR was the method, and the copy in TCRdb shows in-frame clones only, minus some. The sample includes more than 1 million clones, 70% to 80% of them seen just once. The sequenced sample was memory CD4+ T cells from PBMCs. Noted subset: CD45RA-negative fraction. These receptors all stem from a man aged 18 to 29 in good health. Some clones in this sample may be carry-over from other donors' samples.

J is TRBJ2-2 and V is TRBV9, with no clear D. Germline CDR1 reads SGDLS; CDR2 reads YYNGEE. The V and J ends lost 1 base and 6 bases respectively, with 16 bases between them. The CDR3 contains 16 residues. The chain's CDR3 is CASSVTGSWVSGELFF. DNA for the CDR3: TGTGCCAGCAGCGTAACGGGCTCTTGGGTATCCGGGGAGCTGTTTTTT.

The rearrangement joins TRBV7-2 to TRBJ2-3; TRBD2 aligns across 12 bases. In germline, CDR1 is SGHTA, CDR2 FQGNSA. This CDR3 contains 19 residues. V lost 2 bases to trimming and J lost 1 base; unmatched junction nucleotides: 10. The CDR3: CASSLRGQGLAGGTDTQYF. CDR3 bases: TGTGCCAGCAGCTTACGTGGACAGGGACTAGCGGGCGGCACAGATACGCAGTATTTT.